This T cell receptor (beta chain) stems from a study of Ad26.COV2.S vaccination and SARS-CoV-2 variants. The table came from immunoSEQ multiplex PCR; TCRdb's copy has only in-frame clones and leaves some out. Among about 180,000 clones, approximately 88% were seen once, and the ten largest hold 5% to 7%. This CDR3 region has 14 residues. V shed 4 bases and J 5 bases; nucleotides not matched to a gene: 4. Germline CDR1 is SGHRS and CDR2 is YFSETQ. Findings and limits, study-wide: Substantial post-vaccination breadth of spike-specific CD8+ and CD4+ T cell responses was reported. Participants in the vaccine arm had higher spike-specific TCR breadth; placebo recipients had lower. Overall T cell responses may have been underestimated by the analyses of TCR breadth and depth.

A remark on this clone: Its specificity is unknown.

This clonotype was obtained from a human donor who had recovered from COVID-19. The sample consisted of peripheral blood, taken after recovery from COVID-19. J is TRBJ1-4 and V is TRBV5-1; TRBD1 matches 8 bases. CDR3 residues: CASSTGQENEKLFF. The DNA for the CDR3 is TGCGCCAGCAGCACGGGACAGGAAAATGAAAAACTGTTTTTT. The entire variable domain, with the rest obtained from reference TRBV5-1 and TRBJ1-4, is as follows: KAGVTQTPRYLIKTRGQQVTLSCSPISGHRSVSWYQQTPGQGLQFLFEYFSETQRNKGNFPGRFSGRQFSNSRSEMNVSTLELGDSALYLCASSTGQENEKLFFGSGTQLSVL.